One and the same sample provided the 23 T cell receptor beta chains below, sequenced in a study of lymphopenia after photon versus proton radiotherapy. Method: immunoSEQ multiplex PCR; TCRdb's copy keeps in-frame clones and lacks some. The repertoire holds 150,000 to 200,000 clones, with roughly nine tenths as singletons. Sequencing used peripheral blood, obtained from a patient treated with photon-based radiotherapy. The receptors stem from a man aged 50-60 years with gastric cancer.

This chain's CDR3 is CASSQPGQGRYEQYF. The CDR3 nucleotides are TGCGCCAGCAGCCAACCCGGACAGGGGAGATACGAGCAGTACTTC. The J gene is TRBJ2-7, the V gene TRBV4-1, with 9 bases fitting TRBD1. Per the germline V gene, CDR1 is MGHRA and CDR2 is YSYEKL. The CDR3 runs to 15 residues. Losses at the gene ends were 2 bases for V and 4 bases for J; bases not matched to a gene: 6.

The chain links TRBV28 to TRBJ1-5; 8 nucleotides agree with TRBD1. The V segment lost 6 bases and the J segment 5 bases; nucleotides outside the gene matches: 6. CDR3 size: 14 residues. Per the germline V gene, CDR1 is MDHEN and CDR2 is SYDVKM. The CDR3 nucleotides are TGTGCCAGCAGCTGGGACAGGATACATCAGCCCCAGCATTTT. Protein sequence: CASSWDRIHQPQHF.

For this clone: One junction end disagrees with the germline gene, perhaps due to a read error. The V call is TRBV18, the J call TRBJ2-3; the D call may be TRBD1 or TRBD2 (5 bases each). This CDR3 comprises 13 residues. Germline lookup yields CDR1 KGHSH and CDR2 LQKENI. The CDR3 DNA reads TGTGCCCGCTCGGGACGGGGCACAGATACGCAGTATTTT. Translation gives CARSGRGTDTQYF.

The CDR3 loop reads CAWSGGDGYTF. The CDR3 DNA reads as TGTGCCTGGAGTGGGGGAGATGGCTACACCTTC. The chain is built from TRBV30 and TRBJ1-2; D gene ambiguous. Between the trimmed V and J ends, which lost 1 base and 6 bases, there was a span of 6 bases. The CDR3 has 11 amino acids. The germline CDR1 and CDR2 sequences are GTSNPN and SVGIG (reference sequence).

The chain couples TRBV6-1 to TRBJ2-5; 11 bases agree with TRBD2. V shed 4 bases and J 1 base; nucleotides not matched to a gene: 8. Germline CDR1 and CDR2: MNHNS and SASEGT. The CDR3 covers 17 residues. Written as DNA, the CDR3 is TGTGCCAGCAGTGGAGAAGGACTAGCGGGTAGCCAAGAGACCCAGTACTTC. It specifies CASSGEGLAGSQETQYF.

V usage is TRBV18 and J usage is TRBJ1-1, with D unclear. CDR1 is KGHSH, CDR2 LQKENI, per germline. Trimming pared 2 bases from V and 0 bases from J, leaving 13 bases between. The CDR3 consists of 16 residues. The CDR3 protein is CASSPMQQALNTEAFF. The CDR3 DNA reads TGTGCCAGCTCACCAATGCAGCAGGCTCTGAACACTGAAGCTTTCTTT.

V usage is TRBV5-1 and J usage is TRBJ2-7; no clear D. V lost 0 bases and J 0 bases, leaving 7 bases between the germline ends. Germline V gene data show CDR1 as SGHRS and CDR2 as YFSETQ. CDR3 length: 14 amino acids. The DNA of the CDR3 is TGCGCCAGCAGCTTGGTGGTTGACTCCTACGAGCAGTACTTC. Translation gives CASSLVVDSYEQYF.

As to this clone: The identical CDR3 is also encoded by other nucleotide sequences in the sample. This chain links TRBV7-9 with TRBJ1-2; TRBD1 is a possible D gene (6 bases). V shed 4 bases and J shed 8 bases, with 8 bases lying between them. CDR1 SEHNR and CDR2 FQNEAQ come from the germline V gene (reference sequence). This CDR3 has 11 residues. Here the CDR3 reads CASSSDRGYTF. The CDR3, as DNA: TGTGCCAGCAGCTCCGACAGGGGCTACACCTTC.

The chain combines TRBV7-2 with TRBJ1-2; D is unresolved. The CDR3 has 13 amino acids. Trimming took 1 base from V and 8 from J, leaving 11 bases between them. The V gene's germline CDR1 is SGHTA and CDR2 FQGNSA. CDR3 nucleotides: TGTGCCAGCAGCTTAGTAGCGCATGGGGGCTACACCTTC. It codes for CASSLVAHGGYTF.

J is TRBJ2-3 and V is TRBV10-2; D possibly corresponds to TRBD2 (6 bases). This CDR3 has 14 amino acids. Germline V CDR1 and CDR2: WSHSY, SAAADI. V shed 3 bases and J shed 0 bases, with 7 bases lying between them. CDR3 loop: CASSDSGSTDTQYF. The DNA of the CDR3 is TGCGCCAGCAGTGACAGCGGGAGCACAGATACGCAGTATTTT.

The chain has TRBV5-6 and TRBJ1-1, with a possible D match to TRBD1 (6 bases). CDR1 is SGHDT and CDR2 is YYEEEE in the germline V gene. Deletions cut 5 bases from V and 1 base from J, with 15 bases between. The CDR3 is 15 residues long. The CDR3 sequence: CASSRLGHSNTEAFF. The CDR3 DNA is TGTGCCAGCAGTCGCCTGGGACACTCGAACACTGAAGCTTTCTTT.

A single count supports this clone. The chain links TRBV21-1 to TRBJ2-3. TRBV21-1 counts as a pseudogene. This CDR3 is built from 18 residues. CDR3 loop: CASSKLHPGASQPDTQYF. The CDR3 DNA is TGTGCCAGCAGCAAACTTCACCCGGGGGCGAGTCAGCCAGATACGCAGTATTTT.

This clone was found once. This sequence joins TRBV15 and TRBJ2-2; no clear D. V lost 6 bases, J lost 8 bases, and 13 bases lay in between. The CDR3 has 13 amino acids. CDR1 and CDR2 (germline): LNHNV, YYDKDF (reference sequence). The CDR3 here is CATRPRIPGELFF. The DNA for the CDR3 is TGTGCCACCAGGCCTAGGATCCCAGGGGAGCTGTTTTTT. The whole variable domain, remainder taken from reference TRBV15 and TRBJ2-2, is DAMVIQNPRYQVTQFGKPVTLSCSQTLNHNVMYWYQQKSSQAPKLLFHYYDKDFNNEADTPDNFQSRRPNTSFCFLDIRSPGLGDTAMYLCATRPRIPGELFFGEGSRLTVL.

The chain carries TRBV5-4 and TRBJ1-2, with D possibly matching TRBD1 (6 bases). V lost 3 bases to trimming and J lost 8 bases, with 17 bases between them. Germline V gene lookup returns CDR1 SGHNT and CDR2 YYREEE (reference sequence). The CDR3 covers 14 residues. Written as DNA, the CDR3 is TGTGCCAGCAGCTCCCAACAGGGACGGGACGGCTACACCTTC. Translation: CASSSQQGRDGYTF.

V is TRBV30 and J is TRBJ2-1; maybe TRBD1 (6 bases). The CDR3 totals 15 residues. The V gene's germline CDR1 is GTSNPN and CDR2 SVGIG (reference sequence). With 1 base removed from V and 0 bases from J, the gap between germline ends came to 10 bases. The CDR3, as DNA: TGTGCCTGGAGTGGTACAGGGCGCTCCTACAATGAGCAGTTCTTC. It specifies CAWSGTGRSYNEQFF.

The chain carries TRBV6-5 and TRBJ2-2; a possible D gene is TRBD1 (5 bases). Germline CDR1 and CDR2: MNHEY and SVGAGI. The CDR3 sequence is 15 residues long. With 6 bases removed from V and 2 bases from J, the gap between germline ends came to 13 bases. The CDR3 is CASSPRGANTGELFF. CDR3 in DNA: TGTGCCAGCAGCCCTAGGGGCGCCAACACCGGGGAGCTGTTTTTT.

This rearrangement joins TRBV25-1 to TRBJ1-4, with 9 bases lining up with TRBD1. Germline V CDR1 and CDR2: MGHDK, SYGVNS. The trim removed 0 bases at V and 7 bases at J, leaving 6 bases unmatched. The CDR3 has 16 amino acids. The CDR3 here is CASSEYRGTGPEKLFF. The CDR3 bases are TGTGCCAGCAGTGAATATAGGGGGACAGGGCCTGAAAAACTGTTTTTT. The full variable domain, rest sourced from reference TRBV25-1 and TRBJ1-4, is EADIYQTPRYLVIGTGKKITLECSQTMGHDKMYWYQQDPGMELHLIHYSYGVNSTEKGDLSSESTVSRIRTEHFPLTLESARPSHTSQYLCASSEYRGTGPEKLFFGSGTQLSVL.

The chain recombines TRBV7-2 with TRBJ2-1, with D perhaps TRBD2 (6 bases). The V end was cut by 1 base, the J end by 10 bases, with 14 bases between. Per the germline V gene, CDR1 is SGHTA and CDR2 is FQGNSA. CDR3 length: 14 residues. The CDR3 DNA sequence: TGTGCCAGCAGCTTAGGACTAGTTTTCAAGGAGCAGTTCTTC. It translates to CASSLGLVFKEQFF.

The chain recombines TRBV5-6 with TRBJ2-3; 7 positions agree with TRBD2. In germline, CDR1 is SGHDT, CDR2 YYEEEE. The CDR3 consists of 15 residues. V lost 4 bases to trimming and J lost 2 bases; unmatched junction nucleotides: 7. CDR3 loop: CASSRSGRSTDTQYF. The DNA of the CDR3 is TGTGCCAGCAGCCGCTCCGGGAGGTCCACAGATACGCAGTATTTT.

The CDR3 here is CASKSGTGGYETQYF. The CDR3 nucleotides are TGCGCCAGCAAATCCGGGACAGGGGGATACGAGACCCAGTACTTC. The chain uses TRBV5-1 and TRBJ2-5; 11 bases map to TRBD1. Trimming cost V 6 bases and J 5 bases; bases outside gene matches: 9. Germline-derived CDR1 and CDR2 are SGHRS and YFSETQ. CDR3 length equals 15 residues.

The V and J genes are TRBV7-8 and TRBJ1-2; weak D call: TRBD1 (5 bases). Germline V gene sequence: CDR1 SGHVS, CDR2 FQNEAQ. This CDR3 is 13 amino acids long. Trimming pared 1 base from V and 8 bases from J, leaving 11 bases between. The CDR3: CASSLDGARGYTF. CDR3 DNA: TGTGCCAGCAGCTTAGATGGGGCACGGGGCTACACCTTC. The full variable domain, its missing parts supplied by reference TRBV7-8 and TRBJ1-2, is GAGVSQSPRYKVAKRGQDVALRCDPISGHVSLFWYQQALGQGPEFLTYFQNEAQLDKSGLPSDRFFAERPEGSVSTLKIQRTQQEDSAVYLCASSLDGARGYTFGSGTRLTVV.

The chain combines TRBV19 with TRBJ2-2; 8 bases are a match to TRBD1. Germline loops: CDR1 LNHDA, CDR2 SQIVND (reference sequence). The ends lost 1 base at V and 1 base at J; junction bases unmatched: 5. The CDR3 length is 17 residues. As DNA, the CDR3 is TGTGCCAGTAGTATAGGTTGGGGACAGGTGAACACCGGGGAGCTGTTTTTT. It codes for CASSIGWGQVNTGELFF.

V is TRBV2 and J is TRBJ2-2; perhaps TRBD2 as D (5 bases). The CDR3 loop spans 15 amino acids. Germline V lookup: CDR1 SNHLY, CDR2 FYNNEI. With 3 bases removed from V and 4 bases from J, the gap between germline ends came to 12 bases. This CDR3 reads CASSDFGISTGELFF. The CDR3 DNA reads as TGTGCCAGCAGTGATTTCGGGATTTCCACCGGGGAGCTGTTTTTT.